The next 2 T cell receptor beta chains were all read from a single sample in a study of blood T cell repertoires in COVID-19. Profiled with immunoSEQ multiplex PCR; TCRdb holds only in-frame clones, not every one. The sample lists approximately 250,000 clones, approximately 84% occurring once. Sequenced input: peripheral blood. Every receptor here comes from a human donor in a cohort sampled during active COVID-19.

The chain carries TRBV2 and TRBJ2-2; no clear D gene. V lost 9 bases and J 2 bases, leaving 10 bases between the germline ends. In germline, CDR1 is SNHLY, CDR2 FYNNEI. CDR3 length: 13 residues. CDR3 nucleotide sequence: TGTGCCAGAGAAACAGAAAACACCGGGGAGCTGTTTTTT. The encoded protein is CARETENTGELFF.

The V gene is TRBV11-2, the J gene TRBJ1-2; D call uncertain. In germline, CDR1 is SGHAT, CDR2 FQNNGV. Deletions cut 0 bases from V and 1 base from J, with 6 bases between. The CDR3 spans 14 residues. CDR3 coding DNA: TGTGCCAGCAGCTTAGACTCCTTTAACTATGGCTACACCTTC. Translating gives CASSLDSFNYGYTF.